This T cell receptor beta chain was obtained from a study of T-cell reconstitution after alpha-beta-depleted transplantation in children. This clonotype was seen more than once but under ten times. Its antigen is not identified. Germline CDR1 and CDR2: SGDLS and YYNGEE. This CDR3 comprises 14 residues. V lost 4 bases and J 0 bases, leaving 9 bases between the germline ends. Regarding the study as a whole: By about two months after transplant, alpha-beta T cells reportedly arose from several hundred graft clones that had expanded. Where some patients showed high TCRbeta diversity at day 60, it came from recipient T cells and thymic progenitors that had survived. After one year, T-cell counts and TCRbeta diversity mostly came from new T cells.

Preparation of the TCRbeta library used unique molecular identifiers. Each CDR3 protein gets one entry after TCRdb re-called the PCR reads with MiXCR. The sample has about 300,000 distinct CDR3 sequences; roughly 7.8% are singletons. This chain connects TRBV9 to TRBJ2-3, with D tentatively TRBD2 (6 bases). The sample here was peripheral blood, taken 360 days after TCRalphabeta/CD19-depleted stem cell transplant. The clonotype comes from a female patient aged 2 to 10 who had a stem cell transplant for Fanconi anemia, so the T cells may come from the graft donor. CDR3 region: CASSRTSSTDTQYF. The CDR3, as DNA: TGTGCCAGCAGCAGAACTAGCAGCACAGATACGCAGTATTTT.